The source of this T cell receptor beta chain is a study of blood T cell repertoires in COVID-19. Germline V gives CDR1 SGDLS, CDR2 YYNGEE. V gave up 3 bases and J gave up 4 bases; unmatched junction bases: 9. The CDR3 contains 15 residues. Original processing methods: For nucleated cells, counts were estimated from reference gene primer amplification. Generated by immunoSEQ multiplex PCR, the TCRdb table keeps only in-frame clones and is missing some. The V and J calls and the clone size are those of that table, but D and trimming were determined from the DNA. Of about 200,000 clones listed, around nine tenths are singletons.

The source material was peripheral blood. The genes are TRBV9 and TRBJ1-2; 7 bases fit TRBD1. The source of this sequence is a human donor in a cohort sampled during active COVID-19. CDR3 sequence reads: CASSAQNRGAYGYTF. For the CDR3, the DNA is TGTGCCAGCAGCGCCCAAAACAGGGGAGCCTATGGCTACACCTTC.